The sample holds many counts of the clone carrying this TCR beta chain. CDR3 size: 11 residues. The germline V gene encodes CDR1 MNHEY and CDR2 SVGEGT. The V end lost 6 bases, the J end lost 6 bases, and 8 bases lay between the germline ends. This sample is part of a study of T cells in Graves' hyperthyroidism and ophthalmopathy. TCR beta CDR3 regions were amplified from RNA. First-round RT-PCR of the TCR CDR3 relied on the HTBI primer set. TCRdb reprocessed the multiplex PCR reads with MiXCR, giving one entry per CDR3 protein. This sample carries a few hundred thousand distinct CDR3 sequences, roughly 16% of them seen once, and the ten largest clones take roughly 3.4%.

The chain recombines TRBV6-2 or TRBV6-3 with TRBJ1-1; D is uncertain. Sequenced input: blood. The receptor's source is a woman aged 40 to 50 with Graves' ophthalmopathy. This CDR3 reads CASSKLAEAFF. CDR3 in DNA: TGTGCCAGCAGCAAACTGGCTGAAGCTTTCTTT.